This T cell receptor (beta chain) emerged from a study of T cells in women clearing cervical HPV infection. Study-level results: A classifier using richness and V gene abundances reached an AUC of approximately 0.79.

The CDR3 length is 16 residues. Germline lookup yields CDR1 SGHVS and CDR2 FNYEAQ. In the case of this clone: Its specificity is unknown. Read sequence stops 3 residues before the CDR3 end, and the germline J gene provides the missing end.

Libraries were prepared by immunoSEQ multiplex PCR; TCRdb keeps only in-frame clonotypes and omits some of them. This repertoire includes about 34,000 clones. The sequencing sample was made of blood buffy coat. The clonotype comes from a woman aged 18 to 75 with a cervical HPV16 infection that either progressed to CIN3+ or cleared (not recorded which). The chain has TRBV7-6 and TRBJ1-2; D unresolved. The covered CDR3 bases are TGTGCCAGCAGCTTTCGGACCCGCGGGATTGACAATGAC. Translating gives CASSFRTRGIDND. The CDR3, in full, reads CASSFRTRGIDNDYTF.